One and the same sample provided the 20 T cell receptor beta chains below, sequenced in a study of cytotoxic CD8 clonotypes in ibrutinib-treated CLL. Using immunoSEQ multiplex PCR, the repertoire was profiled, and TCRdb retains in-frame clones only, with some absent. The sample records about 140,000 clones, about 78% being singletons. Specimen: PBMCs, collected after 24 months of ibrutinib treatment. These receptors all stem from a human donor with chronic lymphocytic leukemia.

The chain combines TRBV28 with TRBJ2-1; possibly TRBD1 for D (5 bases). Germline V CDR1 and CDR2: MDHEN, SYDVKM. This CDR3 is 15 amino acids long. The ends were cut back, 3 bases at V and 3 bases at J, with 12 bases in the middle. CDR3 bases: TGTGCCAGCAGTTTTTGGGGCCGGGTCTACAATGAGCAGTTCTTC. As protein: CASSFWGRVYNEQFF.

The gene calls are TRBV6-5 and TRBJ1-2; TRBD1 is a possible D gene (5 bases). V shed 7 bases and J shed 5 bases, with 8 bases lying between them. The CDR3 has 11 residues. Germline CDR1 MNHEY, CDR2 SVGAGI. Here the CDR3 reads CASTGGYGYTF. In DNA form, the CDR3 reads TGTGCCAGCACCGGGGGGTATGGCTACACCTTC.

On this clone: An end of the junction differs from the germline gene, which may be a read error. V usage is TRBV7-7 and J usage is TRBJ2-2, with TRBD1 matching 9 bases. The CDR3 runs to 15 residues. The germline V gene encodes CDR1 SSHAT and CDR2 FNYEAQ (reference sequence). In nucleotides, the CDR3 is TGTGCTAGCAGCCCCGGGACAGGGCACACCGGGGAGCTGTTTTTT. It yields the protein CASSPGTGHTGELFF. Combining the CDR3 with reference TRBV7-7 and TRBJ2-2 gives the whole variable domain GAGVSQSPRYKVTKRGQDVTLRCDPISSHATLYWYQQALGQGPEFLTYFNYEAQPDKSGLPSDRFSAERPEGSISTLTIQRTEQRDSAMYRCASSPGTGHTGELFFGEGSRLTVL.

A few counts support this clone. The chain joins TRBV18 to TRBJ1-2; 8 bases are shared with TRBD1. The CDR3 is 12 residues long. The germline V gene has CDR1 KGHSH and CDR2 LQKENI. With 6 bases clipped from V and 8 bases from J, the junction kept 5 bases outside the gene matches. CDR3 sequence reads: CASSRTGSGYTF. Here the CDR3 DNA reads TGTGCCAGCTCCCGGACAGGGTCCGGCTACACCTTC.

This clone was counted between two and nine times. The chain uses TRBV2 and TRBJ1-5; D possibly corresponds to TRBD1 (6 bases). The CDR3 spans 13 residues. The germline V gene encodes CDR1 SNHLY and CDR2 FYNNEI. Trimming stripped 4 bases from V and 6 bases from J, with 10 bases between. Written as DNA, the CDR3 is TGTGCCAGCAGTGTCGGGGGCGGTCAGCCCCAGCATTTT. Amino acid sequence: CASSVGGGQPQHF.

This clone was counted once. The rearrangement joins TRBV4-3 to TRBJ1-2; D is perhaps TRBD1 (5 bases). CDR1 is LGHNA, CDR2 YSLEER, per germline. Trimming removed 4 bases at V and 4 bases at J, with 16 bases between. This CDR3 comprises 15 residues. In nucleotides, the CDR3 is TGCGCCAGCAGCCCAGGGCTGGCAGGACTCTATGGCTACACCTTC. It is translated as CASSPGLAGLYGYTF.

This sequence joins TRBV11-1 and TRBJ2-2, with D unclear. This CDR3 region has 14 residues. Germline V gene sequence: CDR1 SGHAT, CDR2 FQDESV (reference sequence). Trimming shortened V by 0 bases and J by 6 bases, and 8 bases separated the two germline ends. CDR3 DNA: TGTGCCAGCAGCTTAGCGTTTGGTGCCGGGGAGCTGTTTTTT. Residues: CASSLAFGAGELFF.

This clone was counted a few times. The chain combines TRBV7-9 with TRBJ2-3, with no clear D. This CDR3 is built from 16 residues. Between the trimmed V and J ends, which lost 2 bases and 1 base, there was a span of 13 bases. Germline lookup yields CDR1 SEHNR and CDR2 FQNEAQ (reference sequence). CDR3 in amino acids: CASSLWPGRRTDTQYF. CDR3 in DNA: TGTGCCAGCAGCTTATGGCCCGGGCGACGCACAGATACGCAGTATTTT.

This clone has only one observation. The chain joins TRBV2 to TRBJ2-2; maybe TRBD2 (7 bases). V lost 7 bases and J 4 bases, leaving 13 bases between the germline ends. CDR1 and CDR2 from the germline V gene are SNHLY and FYNNEI. The CDR3 contains 14 residues. The CDR3 loop is CASTGGGGTGELFF. CDR3 bases: TGTGCCAGCACCGGGGGAGGGGGCACCGGGGAGCTGTTTTTT.

DNA of the CDR3: TGTGCCAGCAGCCCAGGTGGGCAGGGGCATGGCTACACCTTC. Amino acids: CASSPGGQGHGYTF. This chain joins TRBV11-2 and TRBJ1-2; TRBD1 is a possible D gene (6 bases). The length of the CDR3 is 14 residues. Germline CDR1 is SGHAT and CDR2 is FQNNGV. The V end was cut by 5 bases, the J end by 6 bases, with 16 bases between.

The count of this clone is one. This chain uses TRBV7-9 with TRBJ1-2; D may be TRBD1 (5 bases). Between the trimmed V and J ends, which lost 5 bases and 5 bases, there was a span of 18 bases. Germline V lookup: CDR1 SEHNR, CDR2 FQNEAQ (reference sequence). The CDR3 runs to 15 residues. Here the CDR3 DNA reads TGTGCCAGCAGCCCTACCGCCGGGACCCCATATGGCTACACCTTC. It yields the protein CASSPTAGTPYGYTF.

This chain connects TRBV11-3 to TRBJ2-2; no clear D gene. The CDR3 extends over 12 amino acids. In germline, CDR1 is SGHNT, CDR2 YENEEA. With 3 bases removed from V and 6 bases from J, the gap between germline ends came to 5 bases. The CDR3 protein is CASSLGPGELFF. In DNA form, the CDR3 reads TGTGCCAGCAGCTTGGGTCCCGGGGAGCTGTTTTTT.

This clone was counted only a few times. In nucleotides, the CDR3 is TGTGCCTGGAGTGTTGGAGACGGGCATAATTCACCCCTCCACTTT. This translates into CAWSVGDGHNSPLHF. This chain uses TRBV30 with TRBJ1-6, with no clear D. V was clipped by 0 bases and J by 5 bases, with 11 bases between them. The CDR3 loop spans 15 amino acids. CDR1 and CDR2 from the germline V gene are GTSNPN and SVGIG (reference sequence).

In its sample, this clone was seen many times. Additional DNA sequences in this sample encode the identical CDR3. The CDR3 here is CASSLGGLGNEKLFF. The CDR3 DNA is TGTGCCAGCAGCTTAGGAGGGTTGGGGAATGAAAAACTGTTTTTT. This chain joins TRBV7-2 and TRBJ1-4; D uncertain. This CDR3 has 15 amino acids. Germline V CDR1 and CDR2: SGHTA, FQGNSA. Between the trimmed V and J ends, which lost 1 base and 5 bases, there was a span of 11 bases. The full variable domain, completed using reference TRBV7-2 and TRBJ1-4, is GAGVSQSPSNKVTEKGKDVELRCDPISGHTALYWYRQSLGQGLEFLIYFQGNSAPDKSGLPSDRFSAERTGGSVSTLTIQRTQQEDSAVYLCASSLGGLGNEKLFFGSGTQLSVL.

The CDR3 loop is CASSPSGSFSYNEQFF. The CDR3 DNA reads TGTGCCAGCAGCCCCTCCGGGTCCTTCTCCTACAATGAGCAGTTCTTC. V is TRBV9 and J is TRBJ2-1; the D is unclear. Deletions cut 4 bases from V and 0 bases from J, with 14 bases between. The germline V gene has CDR1 SGDLS and CDR2 YYNGEE. The CDR3 has 16 residues.

The gene calls are TRBV6-5 and TRBJ2-3; TRBD2 is a possible D gene (7 bases). Trimming stripped 5 bases from V and 10 bases from J, with 16 bases between. The CDR3 totals 13 residues. Germline assignment: CDR1 MNHEY and CDR2 SVGAGI. As DNA, the CDR3 is TGTGCCAGCAGTGGGGGGGACATGCATGCGCAGTATTTT. It yields the protein CASSGGDMHAQYF.

Regarding this clone: Other nucleotide sequences in the sample specify the same CDR3. The chain is built from TRBV6-5 and TRBJ1-2, with D maybe TRBD1 (5 bases). This CDR3 spans 13 amino acids. The germline CDR1 and CDR2 sequences are MNHEY and SVGAGI. V was pared by 2 bases and J by 1 base, with 5 bases between. The CDR3 bases are TGTGCCAGCAGTTACGGGGGTAACTATGGCTACACCTTC. It codes for CASSYGGNYGYTF.

This clone was picked up one time. The V call is TRBV9, the J call TRBJ1-2, with D possibly being TRBD1 (5 bases). The V end lost 4 bases, the J end lost 4 bases, and 14 bases lay between the germline ends. From germline, CDR1 is SGDLS and CDR2 YYNGEE. The CDR3 spans 14 residues. CDR3 DNA sequence: TGTGCCAGCAGCCCCCAGACAGTGTCCTATGGCTACACCTTC. Its protein is CASSPQTVSYGYTF.

The chain employs TRBV9 and TRBJ1-4; D gene unclear. Per the germline V gene, CDR1 is SGDLS and CDR2 is YYNGEE. The V gene lost 4 bases and the J gene lost 8 bases, with 15 bases spanning the gap. CDR3 size: 14 residues. DNA of the CDR3: TGTGCCAGCAGCCAATATGACGGAGGAGAAAAACTGTTTTTT. Translating it yields CASSQYDGGEKLFF.

The chain joins TRBV5-6 to TRBJ1-2, with a tentative D call TRBD1 (5 bases). CDR1 is SGHDT, CDR2 YYEEEE, per germline. The CDR3 is made up of 14 amino acids. V was pared by 4 bases and J by 7 bases, with 17 bases between. The CDR3 region has the DNA TGTGCCAGCAGCCCGGGACGCATGGGGGTTGGCTACACCTTC. It translates to CASSPGRMGVGYTF.